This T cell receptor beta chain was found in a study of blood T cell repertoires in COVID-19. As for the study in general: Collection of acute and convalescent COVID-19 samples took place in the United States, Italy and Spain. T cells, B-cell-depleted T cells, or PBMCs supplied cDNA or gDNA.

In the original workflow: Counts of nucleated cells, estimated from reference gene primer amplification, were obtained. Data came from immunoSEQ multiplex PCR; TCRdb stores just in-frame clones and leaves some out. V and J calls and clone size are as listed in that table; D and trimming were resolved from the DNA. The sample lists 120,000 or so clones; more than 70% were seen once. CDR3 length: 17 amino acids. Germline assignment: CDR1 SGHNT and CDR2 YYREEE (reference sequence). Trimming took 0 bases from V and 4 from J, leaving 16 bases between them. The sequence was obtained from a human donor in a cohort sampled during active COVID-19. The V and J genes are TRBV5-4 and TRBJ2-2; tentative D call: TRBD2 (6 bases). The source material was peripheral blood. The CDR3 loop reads CASSLGGPGAGTGELFF. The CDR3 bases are TGTGCCAGCAGCTTGGGGGGTCCGGGAGCGGGCACCGGGGAGCTGTTTTTT.